One and the same sample provided the 13 T cell receptor beta chains below, sequenced in a study of beta chain features in type 1 diabetes. Study-wide results and limits: Among all four CD4+ subsets, Type 1 diabetes patients had TCRB CDR3s that were moderately but significantly shorter.

These TCRs are of unknown antigen specificity. Investigators reverse transcribed all isolated RNA, so they sequenced expressed TCRB transcripts. TCRdb's table, derived via immunoSEQ multiplex PCR, lists solely in-frame clones and lacks some. The sample has 160,000 or so clones; around 9% are singletons. The source material was central memory CD4+ T cells from blood. Receptors originate from a woman between 25 and 40 years old with type 1 diabetes.

This clone turned up a few times. In nucleotides, the CDR3 is TGTGCCAGCAGCCCCAACGTGGGGATGGAGGGGACCCAGTACTTC. Its protein product is CASSPNVGMEGTQYF. The chain joins TRBV7-3 to TRBJ2-5, with a weak D call TRBD2 (6 bases). The CDR3 spans 15 residues. The germline gives CDR1 SGHTA, CDR2 FQGTGA. V was cut by 5 bases and J by 7 bases, with 20 bases left in between.

The rearrangement links TRBV21-1 to TRBJ2-1; no DNA check was done on the table's D call, TRBD1. TRBV21-1 is annotated as a pseudogene. This CDR3 has 13 residues. In DNA form, the CDR3 reads TGTGCCAGCCTCCCAGAACCCTACAATGAGCAGTTCTTC. Amino acid sequence: CASLPEPYNEQFF.

The chain uses TRBV18 and TRBJ2-5; 8 bases are a match to TRBD1. Germline V gene data show CDR1 as KGHSH and CDR2 as LQKENI. Trimming took 4 bases from V and 5 from J; bases not matched to a gene: 9. The CDR3 runs 15 residues. CDR3 in amino acids: CASSRDAGGEETQYF. The CDR3 coding sequence is TGTGCCAGCTCACGAGATGCAGGGGGCGAGGAGACCCAGTACTTC.

In regard to this clone: Other DNA sequences within the sample encode an identical CDR3. V gene TRBV15 combines with J gene TRBJ2-7; perhaps TRBD1 as D (5 bases). This CDR3 has 15 residues. V was clipped by 0 bases and J by 3 bases, with 12 bases between them. Germline CDR1 LNHNV, CDR2 YYDKDF (reference sequence). The CDR3 DNA is TGTGCCACCAGCAGAGATTGGGGCGGCGGCTACGAGCAGTACTTC. It translates to CATSRDWGGGYEQYF.

The V and J genes are TRBV4-1 and TRBJ2-3; 8 bases fit TRBD2. In germline, CDR1 is MGHRA, CDR2 YSYEKL. The CDR3 extends over 15 amino acids. V trimming: 1 base; J trimming: 6 bases; junction bases outside the gene matches: 6. In nucleotides, the CDR3 is TGCGCCAGCAGCCAAGTGAGCGGGAGTCCGGATACGCAGTATTTT. Translated: CASSQVSGSPDTQYF.

This chain uses TRBV25-1 with TRBJ2-6; the D gene is possibly TRBD1 (6 bases). Deletions cut 6 bases from V and 0 bases from J, with 15 bases between. Germline assignment: CDR1 MGHDK and CDR2 SYGVNS. The CDR3 has 17 amino acids. The CDR3 DNA is TGTGCCAGCAGCCAACGCCGGACAGCCTCTGGGGCCAACGTCCTGACTTTC. As protein: CASSQRRTASGANVLTF.

Only a few counts were recorded for this clone. The chain couples TRBV30 to TRBJ2-1; 8 bases map to TRBD1. CDR1 and CDR2 from the germline V gene are GTSNPN and SVGIG (reference sequence). The CDR3 runs to 16 residues. After removal of 1 base from V and 8 bases from J, the junction contained 13 bases not matched to a gene. The CDR3 DNA reads TGTGCCTGGAGTGACAAACAGGGGGGCTTTTTCGATGAGCAGTTCTTC. Amino acids: CAWSDKQGGFFDEQFF.

This clone was seen just once. The chain couples TRBV27 to TRBJ2-1; 10 bases match TRBD2. Germline V gene lookup returns CDR1 MNHEY and CDR2 SMNVEV (reference sequence). The length of the CDR3 is 15 residues. Trimming took 6 bases from V and 2 from J; bases not matched to a gene: 4. CDR3 in DNA: TGTGCCAGCAGGAGGACTAGCGGAACCTACAATGAGCAGTTCTTC. This codes for CASRRTSGTYNEQFF.

V gene TRBV30 combines with J gene TRBJ2-5, with 10 bases identical to TRBD2. The V and J ends lost 3 bases and 5 bases, in that order; junction bases with no gene match: 6. Germline loops: CDR1 GTSNPN, CDR2 SVGIG (reference sequence). The CDR3 has 14 amino acids. The CDR3: CAWSTGTSAETQYF. The DNA for the CDR3 is TGTGCCTGGAGCACGGGGACTAGCGCGGAGACCCAGTACTTC. The whole variable domain, filled in from reference TRBV30 and TRBJ2-5, reads SQTIHQWPATLVQPVGSPLSLECTVEGTSNPNLYWYRQAAGRGLQLLFYSVGIGQISSEVPQNLSASRPQDRQFILSSKKLLLSDSGFYLCAWSTGTSAETQYFGPGTRLLVL.

This chain uses TRBV2 with TRBJ1-2, with 8 bases that match TRBD1. The V and J ends lost 3 bases and 8 bases, in that order; junction bases with no gene match: 5. Germline assignment: CDR1 SNHLY and CDR2 FYNNEI. The length of the CDR3 is 13 residues. CDR3 region: CASSEDRVYGYTF. The CDR3 region has the DNA TGTGCCAGCAGTGAGGACAGGGTTTACGGCTACACCTTC.

This clone was detected ten times or more. V gene TRBV4-1 combines with J gene TRBJ1-4; 7 bases fit TRBD1. CDR3 size: 18 residues. J was trimmed by 2 bases and V by 0 bases; bases with no gene match: 9. The V gene's germline CDR1 is MGHRA and CDR2 YSYEKL. The CDR3 region is CASSQDSRNRGTNEKLFF. DNA of the CDR3: TGCGCCAGCAGCCAAGATTCCCGCAACAGGGGTACTAATGAAAAACTGTTTTTT.

This chain connects TRBV9 to TRBJ2-3; TRBD1 is a possible D gene (5 bases). The CDR3 covers 11 residues. Trimming cost V 3 bases and J 6 bases, with 5 bases left between them. CDR1 and CDR2 from the germline V gene are SGDLS and YYNGEE. CDR3 sequence: CASSAGDTQYF. In DNA form, the CDR3 reads TGTGCCAGCAGCGCAGGGGATACGCAGTATTTT.

This rearrangement joins TRBV4-1 to TRBJ2-3; TRBD2 might be the D (6 bases). The CDR3 loop spans 13 amino acids. The germline V gene encodes CDR1 MGHRA and CDR2 YSYEKL. Between the trimmed V and J ends, which lost 4 bases and 6 bases, there was a span of 11 bases. The CDR3 DNA is TGCGCCAGCAGCCTCCGGGAGCTCGATACGCAGTATTTT. Translated, it gives CASSLRELDTQYF.